Shown below are 25 T cell receptor beta chains from a single sample sequenced in a study of blood T cell repertoires in COVID-19. Only in-frame clones appear in the TCRdb table, and some are missing; sequencing was by immunoSEQ multiplex PCR. The sample shows under 60,000 clones, approximately 87% of them seen only once. Sequenced material: peripheral blood. The receptors shown here come from a human donor in a cohort sampled during active COVID-19.

CDR3 sequence (DNA): TGTGCCAGCAGTTTAGAGACAGGACTTAGCAATCAGCCCCAGCATTTT. This encodes CASSLETGLSNQPQHF. The chain combines TRBV28 with TRBJ1-5, with TRBD1 as a possible D gene (6 bases). The CDR3 is 16 amino acids. Per germline, CDR1 MDHEN and CDR2 SYDVKM. The ends were cut back, 2 bases at V and 0 bases at J, with 11 bases in the middle.

The rearrangement uses TRBV3-1 (or the pseudogene TRBV3-2) and TRBJ1-5; 7 bases line up with TRBD1. Germline loops: CDR1 LGHDT, CDR2 YNNKEL (reference sequence). CDR3 length: 21 amino acids. Unmatched junction bases numbered 18, after V lost 0 bases and J lost 1 base. The CDR3 DNA sequence: TGTGCCAGCAGCCAAGATTTATTCGCGGCTCCGAGACAGGGCAGCAATCAGCCCCAGCATTTT. Translating gives CASSQDLFAAPRQGSNQPQHF.

This chain uses TRBV5-1 with TRBJ2-3, with TRBD2 identical over 7 bases. V lost 0 bases and J lost 3; bases outside the gene matches: 4. CDR3 length equals 15 residues. CDR1 and CDR2 (germline): SGHRS, YFSETQ. CDR3 nucleotides: TGCGCCAGCAGCTTGGACGGGGGAGGGACAGATACGCAGTATTTT. As protein: CASSLDGGGTDTQYF. Combining the CDR3 with reference TRBV5-1 and TRBJ2-3 gives the whole variable domain KAGVTQTPRYLIKTRGQQVTLSCSPISGHRSVSWYQQTPGQGLQFLFEYFSETQRNKGNFPGRFSGRQFSNSRSEMNVSTLELGDSALYLCASSLDGGGTDTQYFGPGTRLTVL.

V is TRBV11-2 and J is TRBJ1-1, with D hard to call. CDR1 and CDR2 (germline): SGHAT, FQNNGV. The CDR3 is 16 residues long. Trimming cost V 5 bases and J 1 base, with 17 bases left between them. CDR3 residues: CASSPVAQRSNTEAFF. The CDR3 nucleotides are TGTGCCAGCAGCCCCGTAGCACAGCGGTCGAACACTGAAGCTTTCTTT.

The chain uses TRBV7-9 and TRBJ2-5; the D gene is possibly TRBD2 (5 bases). Germline lookup yields CDR1 SEHNR and CDR2 FQNEAQ (reference sequence). Trimming removed 4 bases at V and 2 bases at J, with 8 bases between. The CDR3 runs 13 residues. The chain's CDR3 is CASSSSGQETQYF. CDR3 nucleotides: TGTGCCAGCAGCTCCAGCGGACAAGAGACCCAGTACTTC.

The genes are TRBV6-2 or TRBV6-3 and TRBJ1-1; 7 bases match TRBD1. Germline CDR1 is MNHEY and CDR2 is SVGEGT. This CDR3 is built from 16 residues. V was pared by 2 bases and J by 2 bases, with 8 bases of the junction left unmatched. The CDR3 sequence is CASSYRQGFPNTEAFF. The DNA for the CDR3 is TGTGCCAGCAGTTACCGACAGGGCTTCCCCAACACTGAAGCTTTCTTT.

The chain is built from TRBV7-9 and TRBJ2-1; 10 nucleotides line up with TRBD2. Germline CDR1 reads SEHNR; CDR2 reads FQNEAQ (reference sequence). This CDR3 comprises 15 residues. The V gene end was trimmed by 1 base and the J gene end by 9 bases; junction bases not matched to a gene: 6. CDR3 in amino acids: CASSLVVGLASEQFF. CDR3 bases: TGTGCCAGCAGCTTAGTGGTGGGACTAGCGTCTGAGCAGTTCTTC.

The chain links TRBV11-2 to TRBJ2-4; no reliable D call. Germline values: CDR1 SGHAT, CDR2 FQNNGV. This CDR3 spans 14 amino acids. V was trimmed by 8 bases and J by 6 bases, leaving 17 bases between them. This chain's CDR3 is CASSRPGTGNIQYF. CDR3 DNA: TGTGCCAGCTCCAGACCAGGCACCGGAAACATTCAGTACTTC.

The genes are TRBV5-6 and TRBJ1-1; TRBD1 is a possible D gene (5 bases). This CDR3 contains 13 residues. From germline, CDR1 is SGHDT and CDR2 YYEEEE. V gave up 0 bases and J gave up 7 bases, with 10 bases separating them. CDR3 nucleotides: TGTGCCAGCAGCTTGGTAGGGACTGGTGAAGCTTTCTTT. It encodes CASSLVGTGEAFF. Full variable domain (missing parts from reference TRBV5-6 and TRBJ1-1): DAGVTQSPTHLIKTRGQQVTLRCSPKSGHDTVSWYQQALGQGPQFIFQYYEEEERQRGNFPDRFSGHQFPNYSSELNVNALLLGDSALYLCASSLVGTGEAFFGQGTRLTVV.

The V call is TRBV24-1, the J call TRBJ2-5, with a weak D call TRBD1 (6 bases). Germline V gene lookup returns CDR1 KGHDR and CDR2 SFDVKD. V lost 2 bases to trimming and J lost 3 bases, with 24 bases between them. The CDR3 sequence is 19 residues long. The CDR3 bases are TGTGCCACCAGTGATTATGGGGGCGTAGACGCGACAGGTAAAGAGACCCAGTACTTC. This encodes CATSDYGGVDATGKETQYF.

J is TRBJ2-2 and V is TRBV5-1; 9 bases fit TRBD2. V lost 7 bases and J lost 1; bases outside the gene matches: 5. The CDR3 has 15 residues. CDR1 is SGHRS and CDR2 is YFSETQ in the germline V gene. The CDR3 sequence: CASGERGENTGELFF. The CDR3 DNA follows: TGCGCCAGCGGAGAGCGGGGGGAGAACACCGGGGAGCTGTTTTTT.

The chain combines TRBV10-1 with TRBJ2-1, with TRBD2 matching over 8 bases. The germline V gene encodes CDR1 WNHNN and CDR2 SYGVQD (reference sequence). After removal of 2 bases from V and 3 bases from J, the junction contained 0 bases not matched to a gene. The CDR3 is made up of 14 amino acids. For the CDR3, the DNA is TGCGCCAGCAGTGAGCGGGGGGGCTACAATGAGCAGTTCTTC. It is translated as CASSERGGYNEQFF.

The rearrangement uses TRBV5-5 and TRBJ2-1; 8 positions match TRBD2. With V trimmed by 4 bases and J by 2 bases, 14 bases remained unmatched. This CDR3 has 18 residues. The V gene's germline CDR1 is SGHKS and CDR2 YYEKEE (reference sequence). The CDR3 loop is CASSVVYDSGEPYNEQFF. For the CDR3, the DNA is TGTGCCAGCAGCGTTGTTTATGATAGCGGGGAGCCCTACAATGAGCAGTTCTTC.

This sequence joins TRBV27 and TRBJ2-1, with D possibly matching TRBD1 (5 bases). Germline CDR1 reads MNHEY; CDR2 reads SMNVEV (reference sequence). V was clipped by 6 bases and J by 0 bases, with 12 bases between them. This CDR3 is 15 amino acids long. The CDR3 sequence: CASRRQSSSYNEQFF. The CDR3 nucleotides read TGTGCCAGCAGGAGACAGAGCAGCTCCTACAATGAGCAGTTCTTC.

The V call is TRBV5-6, the J call TRBJ1-1, with 7 positions matching TRBD1. In germline, CDR1 is SGHDT, CDR2 YYEEEE. V was clipped by 4 bases and J by 5 bases; unmatched bases: 8. CDR3 size: 14 residues. The CDR3 protein is CASSLRQGWTEAFF. CDR3 nucleotide sequence: TGTGCCAGCAGCCTTCGACAGGGATGGACTGAAGCTTTCTTT. Based on the CDR3 plus reference TRBV5-6 and TRBJ1-1, the full variable domain is DAGVTQSPTHLIKTRGQQVTLRCSPKSGHDTVSWYQQALGQGPQFIFQYYEEEERQRGNFPDRFSGHQFPNYSSELNVNALLLGDSALYLCASSLRQGWTEAFFGQGTRLTVV.

V gene TRBV5-8 combines with J gene TRBJ2-5; 9 nucleotides match TRBD2. Per germline, CDR1 SGHTS and CDR2 YDEGEE. The CDR3 has 16 amino acids. Unmatched junction bases numbered 7, after V lost 2 bases and J lost 2 bases. The chain's CDR3 is CASSLDSGGFQETQYF. In DNA form, the CDR3 reads TGTGCCAGCAGCTTAGATAGCGGGGGCTTTCAAGAGACCCAGTACTTC.

This clone was observed a single time. The CDR3 nucleotides read TGTGCCAGTAGTACCAACGCTTTACCAACAGGGAACTATGGCTACACCTTC. Translated: CASSTNALPTGNYGYTF. The rearrangement uses TRBV19 and TRBJ1-2; possibly TRBD1 for D (6 bases). The length of the CDR3 is 17 residues. Trimming cost V 4 bases and J 2 bases, with 20 bases left between them. Per the germline V gene, CDR1 is LNHDA and CDR2 is SQIVND (reference sequence).

This chain uses TRBV2 with TRBJ2-7; 9 positions agree with TRBD1. This CDR3 comprises 14 residues. Germline CDR1 is SNHLY and CDR2 is FYNNEI. Trimming removed 5 bases from V and 2 bases from J; junction bases left unmatched: 4. The CDR3 DNA follows: TGTGCCAGCAGTACAGGGGGCACCACCTACGAGCAGTACTTC. This gives the protein CASSTGGTTYEQYF.

This clone has only one observation. The V gene is TRBV3-1 (or the pseudogene TRBV3-2), the J gene TRBJ1-5; TRBD1 might be the D (5 bases). This CDR3 has 13 residues. Germline V CDR1 and CDR2: LGHDT, YNNKEL (reference sequence). V was pared by 4 bases and J by 6 bases, with 10 bases between. As DNA, the CDR3 is TGTGCCAGCAGCCGACAGCTAGGTCAGCCCCAGCATTTT. Translation gives CASSRQLGQPQHF.

The genes are TRBV24-1 and TRBJ1-1; no definite D call. CDR1 and CDR2 (germline): KGHDR, SFDVKD. The CDR3 covers 12 residues. Trimming left V 3 bases short and J 10 bases short, with 11 bases between. The CDR3 bases are TGTGCCACCAGTGATCCCGCGAGTCGAGCTTTCTTT. This encodes CATSDPASRAFF.

The J gene is TRBJ2-1, the V gene TRBV3-1 (or the pseudogene TRBV3-2), with 13 positions matching TRBD2. This CDR3 contains 17 residues. V lost 4 bases, J lost 6 bases, and 9 bases stayed unmatched. The V gene's germline CDR1 is LGHDT and CDR2 YNNKEL (reference sequence). This CDR3 reads CASSRTTSGGAFNEQFF. For the CDR3, the DNA is TGTGCCAGCAGCCGCACCACTAGCGGGGGGGCCTTCAATGAGCAGTTCTTC.

This chain uses TRBV19 with TRBJ1-4; the D is unclear. V was cut by 3 bases and J by 8 bases, with 19 bases left in between. The CDR3 consists of 16 residues. Germline CDR1 is LNHDA and CDR2 is SQIVND (reference sequence). The CDR3 loop reads CASSMPSVPSGEKLFF. CDR3 in DNA: TGTGCCAGTAGTATGCCTTCAGTGCCGTCGGGGGAAAAACTGTTTTTT.

The chain couples TRBV27 to TRBJ1-1; D might be TRBD1 (5 bases). Germline loops: CDR1 MNHEY, CDR2 SMNVEV (reference sequence). V dropped 2 bases and J dropped 0 bases, with 10 bases sitting between them. The CDR3 length is 15 residues. CDR3 residues: CASSLKRGMNTEAFF. CDR3 bases: TGTGCCAGCAGTTTAAAAAGGGGAATGAACACTGAAGCTTTCTTT.

This clone has just a few counts. V gene TRBV5-4 combines with J gene TRBJ1-6; a possible D gene is TRBD1 (5 bases). The CDR3 consists of 16 residues. V was cut by 0 bases and J by 9 bases, with 16 bases left in between. CDR1 and CDR2 from the germline V gene are SGHNT and YYREEE (reference sequence). The CDR3, as DNA: TGTGCCAGCAGCTTGGGATCTGGGGCTAAGACTTCACCCCTCCACTTT. Encoded protein: CASSLGSGAKTSPLHF.

The chain links TRBV7-2 to TRBJ1-3; D is unclear. The germline V and J ends were trimmed by 5 bases and 4 bases, with 9 bases remaining between them. The CDR3 runs to 13 residues. Germline CDR1 is SGHTA and CDR2 is FQGNSA. This CDR3 is CASSTTSGNTIYF. CDR3 nucleotides: TGTGCCAGCAGCACGACATCGGGAAACACCATATATTTT.